The 23 T cell receptor beta chains listed next were all sequenced from one sample in a study of CXCR3-negative and CXCR3-positive naive CD8 T cells. The method, 5' RACE with UMI labels, was used to prepare the TRB cDNA libraries. TCRdb reworked the 5' RACE reads into one entry per CDR3 protein, no DNA. This sample contains 55,000 to 70,000 distinct CDR3 sequences. Findings and limits, study-wide: CXCR3-positive naive cells had more hydrophobic TRB CDR3s than CXCR3-negative naive cells.

No antigen has been identified for these receptors. Specimen: naive CXCR3+ CD8+ T cells from blood. The subset denotes: CD45RO-CCR7+CD27+CD95- naive CD8+ T cells expressing CXCR3 (TNR3+). These receptors all stem from a human donor in good health. Some clones in this sample may be carry-over from other donors' samples.

The chain is built from TRBV28 and TRBJ2-7. In germline, CDR1 is MDHEN, CDR2 SYDVKM. The CDR3 totals 13 residues. The CDR3 loop reads CASRVDEPYEQYF.

V and J are TRBV28 and TRBJ2-1; checking the TCRdb D call of TRBD2 is not possible without DNA. CDR1 is MDHEN and CDR2 is SYDVKM in the germline V gene. The CDR3 covers 14 residues. The chain's CDR3 is CASSFSSGGNEQFF.

This sequence joins TRBV19 and TRBJ2-1. The germline V gene has CDR1 LNHDA and CDR2 SQIVND (reference sequence). CDR3 size: 13 residues. CDR3: CASSIVTINEQFF.

The chain couples TRBV6-2 or TRBV6-3 to TRBJ2-7; without DNA, the TCRdb call of TRBD2 cannot be checked. The CDR3 sequence is 18 residues long. CDR1 and CDR2 from the germline V gene are MNHEY and SVGEGT. The CDR3 sequence: CASSPFPRTSGTPYEQYF.

The chain's CDR3 is CASSLSGGMYQETQYF. V gene TRBV2 combines with J gene TRBJ2-5; TCRdb calls TRBD2, which cannot be checked without DNA. The CDR3 extends over 16 amino acids. CDR1 and CDR2 (germline): SNHLY, FYNNEI. Complete variable domain (other parts from reference TRBV2 and TRBJ2-5): EPEVTQTPSHQVTQMGQEVILRCVPISNHLYFYWYRQILGQKVEFLVSFYNNEISEKSEIFDDQFSVERPDGSNFTLKIRSTKLEDSAMYFCASSLSGGMYQETQYFGPGTRLLVL.

The chain joins TRBV28 to TRBJ1-4; as DNA is missing, the TRBD1 call by TCRdb cannot be tested. The germline CDR1 and CDR2 sequences are MDHEN and SYDVKM. This CDR3 comprises 13 residues. The CDR3 region is CASSQRTTPGLFF.

V usage is TRBV20-1 and J usage is TRBJ2-6. Germline CDR1 is DFQATT and CDR2 is SNEGSKA (reference sequence). The CDR3 contains 17 residues. Here the CDR3 reads CSARDRPTNPGANVLTF.

V gene TRBV29-1 combines with J gene TRBJ2-1; the TCRdb call, TRBD1, lacks DNA for checking. Germline lookup yields CDR1 SQVTM and CDR2 ANQGSEA. The CDR3 extends over 15 amino acids. CDR3 loop: CSVGPGQGPYFEQFF.

The rearrangement joins TRBV20-1 to TRBJ2-7; the D gene TCRdb calls, TRBD2, cannot be checked with no DNA. Germline V gives CDR1 DFQATT, CDR2 SNEGSKA (reference sequence). The CDR3 consists of 15 residues. The CDR3 protein is CSASAGNPSFIEQYF.

The rearrangement joins TRBV11-2 to TRBJ2-2. The CDR3 has 13 residues. Germline V gene data show CDR1 as SGHAT and CDR2 as FQNNGV. This CDR3 is CASSLGGTGELFF.

The chain combines TRBV11-2 with TRBJ2-3. Germline V gene data show CDR1 as SGHAT and CDR2 as FQNNGV. The CDR3 contains 12 residues. CDR3 in amino acids: CASSLGADTQYF.

The genes are TRBV29-1 and TRBJ1-1; TCRdb calls TRBD1, which cannot be checked without DNA. Germline V gene data show CDR1 as SQVTM and CDR2 as ANQGSEA. The length of the CDR3 is 13 residues. The CDR3 sequence: CSGGTGLNTEAFF.

The V call is TRBV20-1, the J call TRBJ2-2. In germline, CDR1 is DFQATT, CDR2 SNEGSKA (reference sequence). This CDR3 contains 16 residues. CDR3 sequence: CSARETRTANTGELFF.

The rearrangement joins TRBV5-5 to TRBJ2-2; absent DNA, TCRdb's TRBD1 call cannot be checked. Germline CDR1 and CDR2: SGHKS and YYEKEE (reference sequence). The length of the CDR3 is 16 residues. CDR3: CASSYSDRANTGELFF. Filled out from reference TRBV5-5 and TRBJ2-2, the complete variable domain reads DAGVTQSPTHLIKTRGQQVTLRCSPISGHKSVSWYQQVLGQGPQFIFQYYEKEERGRGNFPDRFSARQFPNYSSELNVNALLLGDSALYLCASSYSDRANTGELFFGEGSRLTVL.

The rearrangement uses TRBV6-6 and TRBJ2-1. Per the germline V gene, CDR1 is MNHNY and CDR2 is SVGAGI (reference sequence). This CDR3 region has 15 residues. This CDR3 is CASSSTRIPYNEQFF.

The chain carries TRBV5-1 and TRBJ2-3; TCRdb reports TRBD1, a call that lacks DNA to check it against. CDR3 length: 15 amino acids. CDR1 and CDR2 (germline): SGHRS, YFSETQ. The CDR3 spells CASSPTRGGTDTQYF.

This rearrangement joins TRBV25-1 to TRBJ2-2; TCRdb's D call, TRBD1, is unchecked because there is no DNA. This CDR3 has 13 amino acids. CDR1 and CDR2 (germline): MGHDK, SYGVNS. CDR3 residues: CASTWTGTGELFF.

The CDR3: CASSAGYNEQFF. The V and J genes are TRBV2 and TRBJ2-1. The length of the CDR3 is 12 residues. Germline CDR1 is SNHLY and CDR2 is FYNNEI.

The V gene is TRBV29-1, the J gene TRBJ1-1; TCRdb proposes TRBD1, but this gene call is untestable without DNA. The CDR3 extends over 13 amino acids. Per the germline V gene, CDR1 is SQVTM and CDR2 is ANQGSEA. The CDR3 here is CSVDRGGNTEAFF.

This sequence joins TRBV5-1 and TRBJ2-7; as DNA is missing, the TRBD1 call by TCRdb cannot be tested. This CDR3 has 12 amino acids. From germline, CDR1 is SGHRS and CDR2 YFSETQ. This chain's CDR3 is CASSLQGDEQYF.

The J gene is TRBJ2-7, the V gene TRBV6-2 or TRBV6-3; TCRdb's assignment of TRBD1 cannot be checked, as there is no DNA. This CDR3 comprises 13 residues. Germline values: CDR1 MNHEY, CDR2 SVGEGT. Here the CDR3 reads CASISRQTYEQYF.

The V gene is TRBV7-9, the J gene TRBJ2-7; TCRdb outputs TRBD2, but without DNA this stays unchecked. The CDR3 spans 13 residues. The germline V gene encodes CDR1 SEHNR and CDR2 FQNEAQ (reference sequence). Here the CDR3 reads CATLTADPYEQYF.

The chain has TRBV6-6 and TRBJ2-7; there is no DNA to check the TCRdb D call of TRBD1. Per germline, CDR1 MNHNY and CDR2 SVGAGI (reference sequence). The CDR3 covers 14 residues. The CDR3 reads CASSPIGGHYEQYF.